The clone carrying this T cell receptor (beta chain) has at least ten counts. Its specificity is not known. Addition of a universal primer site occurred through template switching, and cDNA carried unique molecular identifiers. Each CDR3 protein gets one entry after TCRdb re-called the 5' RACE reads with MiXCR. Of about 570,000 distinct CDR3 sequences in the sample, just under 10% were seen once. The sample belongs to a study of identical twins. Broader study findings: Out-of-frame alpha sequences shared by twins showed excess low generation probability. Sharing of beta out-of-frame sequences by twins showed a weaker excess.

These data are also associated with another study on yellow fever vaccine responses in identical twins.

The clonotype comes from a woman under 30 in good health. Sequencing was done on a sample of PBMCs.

CDR3 sequence reads: CSARGRGGTEAFF. The CDR3 bases are TGCAGTGCTAGAGGTCGGGGGGGGACTGAAGCTTTCTTT. V is TRBV20-1 and J is TRBJ1-1; perhaps TRBD1 as D (5 bases). Germline V lookup: CDR1 DFQATT, CDR2 SNEGSKA (reference sequence). CDR3 length: 13 residues. V was trimmed by 1 base and J by 5 bases, leaving 11 bases between them.